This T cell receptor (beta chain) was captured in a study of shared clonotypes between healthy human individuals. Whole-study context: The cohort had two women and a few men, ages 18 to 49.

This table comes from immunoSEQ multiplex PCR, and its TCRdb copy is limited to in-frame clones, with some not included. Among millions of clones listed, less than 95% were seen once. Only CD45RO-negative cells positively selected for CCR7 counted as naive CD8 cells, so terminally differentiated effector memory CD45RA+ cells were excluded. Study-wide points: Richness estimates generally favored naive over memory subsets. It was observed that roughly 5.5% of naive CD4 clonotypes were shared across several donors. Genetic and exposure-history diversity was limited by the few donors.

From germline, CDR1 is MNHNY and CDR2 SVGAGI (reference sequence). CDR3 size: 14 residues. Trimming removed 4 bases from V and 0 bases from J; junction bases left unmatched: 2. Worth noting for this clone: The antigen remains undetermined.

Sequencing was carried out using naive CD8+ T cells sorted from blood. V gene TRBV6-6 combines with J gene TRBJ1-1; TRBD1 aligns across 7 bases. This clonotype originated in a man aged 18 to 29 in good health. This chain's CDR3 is CASSSTGMNTEAFF. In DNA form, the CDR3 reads TGTGCCAGCAGTTCGACAGGGATGAACACTGAAGCTTTCTTT.